A selection of T cell receptor beta chains follows, all from one sample in a study of molecular identifiers for immune sequencing clone quantification. TCRdb processed the PCR reads anew with MiXCR; each CDR3 protein has one entry. Here the sample spans about half a million distinct CDR3 sequences, 20% to 25% being singletons. The sample taken for sequencing was naive CD8+ T cells from blood, with Jurkat cell RNA spiked in. These receptors were obtained from a human donor in good health. Some libraries in this study had Jurkat cell RNA spiked in. Both conserved end residues are part of each CDR3. A D gene is named only where the DNA matches it firmly. Size is stated for part of the rows, as once, few or many counts, or as a class when the clone is expanded.

TRBV28	TRBJ1-1	many	NA	CASTGGGEAFF	TGTGCCAGCACCGGCGGGGGAGAAGCTTTCTTT
TRBV7-8	TRBJ1-3	few	TRBD1	CASSSPGGGQGANTVSGNTIYF	TGTGCCAGCAGCTCCCCGGGCGGGGGACAGGGGGCTAACACCGTCTCTGGAAACACCATATATTTT
TRBV4-3	TRBJ2-3	many	NA	CASSQERPTTDTQYF	TGCGCCAGCAGCCAAGAACGACCAACGACAGATACGCAGTATTTT
TRBV7-9	TRBJ1-1	many	TRBD1	CASSLARLTRGTVNTEAFF	TGTGCCAGCAGCTTAGCCCGCCTCACACGTGGGACAGTGAACACTGAAGCTTTCTTT
TRBV4-3	TRBJ2-7	many	NA	CASSQESKDTYEQYF	TGCGCCAGCAGCCAAGAGTCGAAGGATACCTACGAGCAGTACTTC
TRBV19	TRBJ2-1	few	TRBD2	CASSMSSGRGNEQFF	TGTGCCAGTAGTATGTCTAGCGGGAGGGGGAATGAGCAGTTCTTC
TRBV28	TRBJ2-7	many	TRBD2	CASSLERLAAYEQYF	TGTGCCAGCAGTTTAGAGAGACTAGCGGCCTACGAGCAGTACTTC
TRBV7-9	TRBJ1-5	NA	NA	CASSLTGSNQSQHF	TGTGCCAGCAGCTTAACAGGGAGCAATCAGTCCCAGCATTTT
TRBV19	TRBJ2-7	few	TRBD1	CASSIARTGINEQYF	TGTGCCAGTAGTATAGCCCGGACAGGGATCAACGAGCAGTACTTC
TRBV7-9	TRBJ2-7	NA	NA	CASSSHPWDGSYEQYF	TGTGCCAGCAGCTCCCACCCCTGGGACGGGTCCTACGAGCAGTACTTC
TRBV10-2	TRBJ2-7	many	NA	CASTSVHEQYF	TGCGCCAGCACTTCGGTGCACGAGCAGTACTTC
TRBV6-6	TRBJ2-7	many	TRBD1	CASSYHDSPGTGPGDEQYF	TGTGCCAGCAGTTACCACGACAGTCCCGGGACAGGGCCGGGGGACGAGCAGTACTTC
TRBV28	TRBJ1-4	many	TRBD1	CASSSNNFLDRDDNEKLFF	TGTGCCAGCAGTTCCAACAATTTTCTCGACAGGGATGATAATGAAAAACTGTTTTTT
TRBV27	TRBJ2-7	NA	NA	CASSPIGATYEQYF	TGTGCCAGCTCCCCTATTGGCGCGACCTACGAGCAGTACTTC
TRBV7-3	TRBJ2-3	few	NA	CASSLFAPDTQYF	TGTGCCAGCAGCTTATTTGCTCCCGATACGCAGTATTTT
TRBV27	TRBJ1-1	once	NA	CASSLDRWGITEVFF	TGTGCCAGCAGTTTAGACAGGTGGGGGATCACTGAAGTTTTCTTT
TRBV4-1	TRBJ2-7	many	NA	CASSQVGHEQYF	TGCGCCAGCAGCCAAGTAGGCCACGAGCAGTACTTC
TRBV20-1	TRBJ2-7	many	NA	CSARSAGPLYEQYF	TGCAGTGCTAGATCTGCGGGTCCCCTCTACGAGCAGTACTTC
TRBV12-3/TRBV12-4	TRBJ2-1	few	NA	CASSTGVGQGADNEQFF	TGTGCCAGCAGCACCGGAGTGGGACAAGGGGCGGACAATGAGCAGTTCTTC
TRBV27	TRBJ2-5	NA	NA	CASSPMRDQETQYF	TGTGCCAGCAGTCCTATGCGCGACCAAGAGACCCAGTACTTC
TRBV4-3	TRBJ1-5	few	NA	CASSQELQGYNQPQHF	TGCGCCAGCAGCCAAGAACTACAGGGATACAATCAGCCCCAGCATTTT
TRBV6-1	TRBJ1-1	many	NA	CASSARQVGPTEAFF	TGTGCCAGCAGTGCTAGACAGGTTGGTCCTACTGAAGCTTTCTTT
TRBV19	TRBJ2-2	NA	NA	CASSTKRTQRDTGELFF	TGTGCCAGTAGTACCAAGAGGACCCAACGAGACACCGGGGAGCTGTTTTTT
TRBV28	TRBJ2-4	few	TRBD2	CASSLSPGGIGNIQYF	TGTGCCAGCAGTTTATCCCCGGGGGGTATTGGAAACATTCAGTACTTC
TRBV7-2	TRBJ1-1	many	NA	CASSLDVMNTEAFF	TGTGCCAGCAGCTTAGATGTGATGAACACTGAAGCTTTCTTT
TRBV4-3	TRBJ1-1	few	NA	CASSQEPGGLMNTEAFF	TGCGCCAGCAGCCAAGAACCAGGCGGCCTTATGAACACTGAAGCTTTCTTT
TRBV21-1	TRBJ1-1	few	NA	CASSKEDRAEGDTEAFF	TGTGCCAGCAGCAAAGAGGACAGGGCTGAGGGGGACACTGAAGCTTTCTTT
TRBV9	TRBJ2-7	few	TRBD1	CASSARDRGPHEQYF	TGTGCCAGCAGCGCAAGGGACAGGGGGCCCCACGAGCAGTACTTC
TRBV6-2/TRBV6-3	TRBJ2-6	NA	NA	CASSYEVSVAKKNSGANVLTF	TGTGCCAGCAGTTACGAGGTCTCAGTGGCTAAGAAAAACTCTGGGGCCAACGTCCTGACTTTC
TRBV6-5	TRBJ2-3	many	TRBD2	CASSLGTSPASTDTQYF	TGTGCCAGCAGTTTGGGGACTAGCCCAGCCTCCACAGATACGCAGTATTTT
TRBV5-6	TRBJ2-7	many	NA	CASSLEGARQYF	TGTGCCAGCAGCTTGGAAGGGGCGAGGCAGTACTTC
TRBV5-1	TRBJ2-5	many	NA	CASSFLTQVETQYF	TGCGCCAGCAGCTTCTTGACCCAAGTAGAGACCCAGTACTTC
TRBV10-3	TRBJ2-7	few	NA	CAISEPQKGIYEQYF	TGTGCCATCAGTGAGCCCCAAAAAGGGATCTACGAGCAGTACTTC
TRBV7-8	TRBJ1-1	many	NA	CASREGSGVNTEAFF	TGTGCCAGCAGAGAGGGGTCAGGGGTGAACACTGAAGCTTTCTTT
TRBV7-9	TRBJ2-3	once	NA	CASGSLGGTDTQYF	TGTGCCAGCGGCTCCCTAGGAGGCACAGATACGCAGTATTTT
TRBV19	TRBJ1-1	few	NA	CASSIVAGATEAFF	TGTGCCAGTAGTATTGTAGCGGGGGCCACTGAAGCTTTCTTT